The 10 T cell receptor beta chains given below trace back to one sample, sequenced in a study of identical twins. From the 5' RACE reads, TCRdb called clonotypes with MiXCR, one entry per CDR3 protein. Found here are approximately 680,000 distinct CDR3 sequences, about 7.1% of them singletons; the top ten hold roughly 1.6%. The same sample was also studied in work on yellow fever vaccine responses in identical twins.

Sequencing input: PBMCs. All receptors derive from a woman younger than 35 in good health.

V is TRBV28 and J is TRBJ2-3; D call uncertain. The V and J ends lost 4 bases and 2 bases respectively, with 10 bases between them. The germline V gene encodes CDR1 MDHEN and CDR2 SYDVKM. This CDR3 is 14 amino acids long. CDR3 coding DNA: TGTGCCAGCAGTTCCCACCCATTCACAGATACGCAGTATTTT. It translates to CASSSHPFTDTQYF. Drawing the rest from reference TRBV28 and TRBJ2-3, the complete variable domain is DVKVTQSSRYLVKRTGEKVFLECVQDMDHENMFWYRQDPGLGLRLIYFSYDVKMKEKGDIPEGYSVSREKKERFSLILESASTNQTSMYLCASSSHPFTDTQYFGPGTRLTVL.

This clonotype occurred many times. The rearrangement uses TRBV5-1 and TRBJ2-2, with D unresolved. CDR1 and CDR2 (germline): SGHRS, YFSETQ. This CDR3 has 15 residues. Trimming pared 4 bases from V and 6 bases from J, leaving 16 bases between. This CDR3 is CASSPHHSAAGELFF. The CDR3 DNA reads as TGCGCCAGCAGCCCCCACCATTCGGCCGCCGGGGAGCTGTTTTTT.

This clonotype has ten or more counts. The CDR3 region has the DNA TGTGCCAGCAGCTTAGATGGGGACAGGGTATCGCAGTACTTC. Its protein product is CASSLDGDRVSQYF. The chain combines TRBV7-8 with TRBJ2-7; 9 bases map to TRBD1. The V gene end was trimmed by 1 base and the J gene end by 9 bases; junction bases not matched to a gene: 7. This CDR3 contains 14 residues. Germline V gene data show CDR1 as SGHVS and CDR2 as FQNEAQ.

The table lists this clonotype with many counts. The chain combines TRBV12-3 or TRBV12-4 with TRBJ2-7, with D uncertain. Trimming took 8 bases from V and 6 from J, leaving 11 bases between them. The length of the CDR3 is 11 residues. CDR3 sequence reads: CASGVIGEQYF. In DNA form, the CDR3 reads TGTGCCAGCGGGGTTATAGGCGAGCAGTACTTC.

The table lists this clonotype with a few counts. The chain couples TRBV2 to TRBJ2-7; D not resolved. V was clipped by 2 bases and J by 7 bases, with 18 bases between them. Germline CDR1 SNHLY, CDR2 FYNNEI. The CDR3 length is 15 residues. CDR3: CASSENPSDQSEQYV. For the CDR3, the DNA is TGTGCCAGCAGTGAAAACCCTTCAGACCAGTCAGAGCAGTACGTC.

Many counts were recorded for this clonotype. The gene calls are TRBV6-5 and TRBJ2-2; D gene unclear. Germline assignment: CDR1 MNHEY and CDR2 SVGAGI. The CDR3 totals 16 residues. Trimming stripped 4 bases from V and 0 bases from J, with 12 bases between. The CDR3, as DNA: TGTGCCAGCAGTTCCAGAGCTCCTACGAACACCGGGGAGCTGTTTTTT. Protein sequence: CASSSRAPTNTGELFF.

This clonotype has a count of ten or more. This chain joins TRBV29-1 and TRBJ2-2; 9 nucleotides line up with TRBD2. The V and J ends lost 4 bases and 7 bases, in that order; junction bases with no gene match: 7. Germline CDR1 and CDR2: SQVTM and ANQGSEA. This CDR3 spans 14 amino acids. The CDR3, as DNA: TGCAGCGTTGGACTAGCGGTCGGAGGCGGGGAGCTGTTTTTT. Amino acid sequence: CSVGLAVGGGELFF.

This clonotype was seen many times. The chain joins TRBV28 to TRBJ2-7, with 16 bases aligning to TRBD2. Germline trimming cut 5 bases from V and 0 bases from J; bases unmatched to any gene: 10. The CDR3 sequence is 19 residues long. The germline gives CDR1 MDHEN, CDR2 SYDVKM. In DNA, the CDR3 is TGTGCCAGCAGTCGCCCGGGACTAGCGGGAGGGATTCGCTCCTACGAGCAGTACTTC. It is translated as CASSRPGLAGGIRSYEQYF.

This clonotype occurred a few times. V and J are TRBV10-2 and TRBJ2-3; the D call may be TRBD1 or TRBD2 (5 bases each). CDR3 size: 15 residues. The V end was cut by 3 bases, the J end by 5 bases, with 15 bases between. Looked up from germline, CDR1 is WSHSY and CDR2 is SAAADI. DNA of the CDR3: TGCGCCAGCAGTGAAGGTCGGGGCGTAATAGATACGCAGTATTTT. This sequence encodes CASSEGRGVIDTQYF.

This clonotype showed up many times. This sequence joins TRBV5-1 and TRBJ2-1; 7 positions match TRBD1. Germline values: CDR1 SGHRS, CDR2 YFSETQ. After removal of 5 bases from V and 3 bases from J, the junction contained 2 bases not matched to a gene. The CDR3 contains 13 residues. The CDR3 loop reads CASRGQHYNEQFF. In nucleotides, the CDR3 is TGCGCCAGCAGGGGACAGCACTACAATGAGCAGTTCTTC. Full variable domain (rest looked up from reference TRBV5-1 and TRBJ2-1): KAGVTQTPRYLIKTRGQQVTLSCSPISGHRSVSWYQQTPGQGLQFLFEYFSETQRNKGNFPGRFSGRQFSNSRSEMNVSTLELGDSALYLCASRGQHYNEQFFGPGTRLTVL.